These T cell receptor beta chains were read from a single sample in a study of blood T cell repertoires in COVID-19. TCRdb's table, derived via immunoSEQ multiplex PCR, lists solely in-frame clones and lacks some. Here the sample spans roughly 150,000 clones, 80% to 85% being singletons. The sequenced sample was peripheral blood. The receptors shown here come from a man aged 65-85 years with active or convalescent COVID-19. CDR3s include the opening cysteine and the closing phenylalanine or tryptophan. Each record gives: D gene, clone size, J gene, V gene, CDR3 DNA, CDR3 protein. D genes are given only for firm matches. The size entry is marked missing in some rows and otherwise reads once, few, many or a size class.

>NA|once|TRBJ1-3|TRBV4-1
TGCGCCAGCAGCCAATTCGGAGGACGGGGGAGCTCTGGAAACACCATATATTTT
CASSQFGGRGSSGNTIYF
>TRBD1|NA|TRBJ1-4|TRBV7-9
TGTGCCAGCAGCTTACACTCAGGGGGCGGCGTGGTTAATGAAAAACTGTTTTTT
CASSLHSGGGVVNEKLFF
>NA|few|TRBJ2-7|TRBV3-1/TRBV3-2
TGTGCCAGCAGCCAGGCGGCATCTAGCTCCTACGAGCAGTACTTC
CASSQAASSSYEQYF
>NA|once|TRBJ2-6|TRBV11-2
TGTGCCAGCCCTCCCAAGCGCTATCGCTCTGGGGCCAACGTCCTGACTTTC
CASPPKRYRSGANVLTF
>NA|few|TRBJ1-6|TRBV30
TGTGCCTGGAGGAGGGCCTTTAATTCACCCCTCCACTTT
CAWRRAFNSPLHF
>NA|NA|TRBJ1-2|TRBV6-4
TGTGCCAGCAGTGACCCAGGAACCGCTAACTATGGCTACACCTTC
CASSDPGTANYGYTF
>TRBD1|NA|TRBJ2-3|TRBV11-3
TGTGCCAGCAGCCCCCGGAAGGGACAGCGCACAGATACGCAGTATTTT
CASSPRKGQRTDTQYF
>TRBD1|NA|TRBJ1-2|TRBV6-5
TGTGCCAGCAGGATAACAGGGGGCAATAACTATGGCTACACCTTC
CASRITGGNNYGYTF
>NA|NA|TRBJ1-3|TRBV5-8
TGTGCCAGCAGCTTGAGCGTGACGAGAGGAAACACCATATATTTT
CASSLSVTRGNTIYF
>TRBD1|NA|TRBJ2-1|TRBV27
TGTGCCAGCAGTTTAAACCCGGGACAGTACAATGAGCAGTTCTTC
CASSLNPGQYNEQFF
>NA|NA|TRBJ1-2|TRBV20-1
TGCAGTGCTAGTGGGTCCGGCAGGGGCTACACCTTC
CSASGSGRGYTF
>NA|NA|TRBJ1-2|TRBV11-2
TGTGCCAGCAGCTTAAACCAAGAGAACTATGGCTACACCTTC
CASSLNQENYGYTF
>TRBD1|NA|TRBJ2-1|TRBV6-5
TGTGCCAGCAGCCCCGGACAGGGATACAATGAGCAGTTCTTC
CASSPGQGYNEQFF
>TRBD1|NA|TRBJ2-2|TRBV7-2
TGTGCCAGCAGCCCGACAGGGTCGAACACCGGGGAGCTGTTTTTT
CASSPTGSNTGELFF
>TRBD1|NA|TRBJ1-2|TRBV18
TGTGCCAGCTCACCGCCGGCACAGGGGGAAGGCTACACCTTC
CASSPPAQGEGYTF
>NA|NA|TRBJ2-7|TRBV19
TGTGCCAGTAGTATAGAGCCCCAGGGCGGCGAGCAGTACTTC
CASSIEPQGGEQYF
>TRBD1|NA|TRBJ2-2|TRBV9
TGTGCCAGCAGCGTCCGTTCCGGGACAGGGAACACCGGGGAGCTGTTTTTT
CASSVRSGTGNTGELFF
>NA|NA|TRBJ1-5|TRBV27
TGTGCCAGCAGTACCGTGACGGGTCAGCCCCAGCATTTT
CASSTVTGQPQHF
>TRBD1|NA|TRBJ1-5|TRBV6-5
TGTGCCAGCAGTCGGACAGGGGAACGCCAGCCCCAGCATTTT
CASSRTGERQPQHF
>NA|NA|TRBJ1-2|TRBV18
TGTGCCAGCTCACCACAAGGAATATCTGGGGCCTCTAACTATGGCTACACCTTC
CASSPQGISGASNYGYTF
>TRBD2|NA|TRBJ2-7|TRBV5-1
TGCGCCAGCAGCTTTGGGCCTAGCGGAGGATCCGAGCAGTACTTC
CASSFGPSGGSEQYF
>TRBD1|NA|TRBJ2-1|TRBV27
TGTGCCAGCAGCCCAGGGACAGGCTCCTACAATGAGCAGTTCTTC
CASSPGTGSYNEQFF
>TRBD2|NA|TRBJ2-2|TRBV18
TGTGCCAGCTCACTAACTAGCGGGGCGAACACCGGGGAGCTGTTTTTT
CASSLTSGANTGELFF
>NA|NA|TRBJ2-3|TRBV6-5
TGTGCCAGCAGTAACGAGAGAGGAGATACGCAGTATTTT
CASSNERGDTQYF
>TRBD1|NA|TRBJ1-5|TRBV19
TGTGCCAGTAGCCTCGGATCGGGGACAGTTAGCAATCAGCCCCAGCATTTT
CASSLGSGTVSNQPQHF
>TRBD2|NA|TRBJ2-2|TRBV14
TGTGCCAGCAGCCAACCAGGACTAGCGGGCACCGGGGAGCTGTTTTTT
CASSQPGLAGTGELFF